Each of the 6 T cell receptor beta chains below was sequenced from the same sample in a study of human T cells and chemical hapten exposure. TCRdb analysed the 5' RACE reads with MiXCR anew, one entry per CDR3 protein. Here the sample spans about 140,000 distinct CDR3 sequences, roughly 4.1% being singletons. The study extracted total RNA from unfractionated whole blood. These TCRs come from a female donor in good health.

This clonotype was found many times. This chain connects TRBV5-1 to TRBJ2-1; TRBD1 matches at 10 bases. The V gene's germline CDR1 is SGHRS and CDR2 YFSETQ. The junction had 9 bases not matched to a gene; V was cut back by 4 bases and J by 8 bases. The CDR3 has 15 residues. Written as DNA, the CDR3 is TGCGCCAGCAGCCCTGAGACAGGGGGCTTGGATGAGCAGTTCTTC. It translates to CASSPETGGLDEQFF. The full variable domain, its missing parts supplied by reference TRBV5-1 and TRBJ2-1, is KAGVTQTPRYLIKTRGQQVTLSCSPISGHRSVSWYQQTPGQGLQFLFEYFSETQRNKGNFPGRFSGRQFSNSRSEMNVSTLELGDSALYLCASSPETGGLDEQFFGPGTRLTVL.

This clonotype was seen repeatedly, ten times or more. The rearrangement links TRBV6-5 to TRBJ1-3; D gene unclear. Germline values: CDR1 MNHEY, CDR2 SVGAGI. This CDR3 spans 14 amino acids. V dropped 2 bases and J dropped 2 bases, with 7 bases sitting between them. The CDR3 DNA reads TGTGCCAGCAGTTACCGGACCCCTGGAAACACCATATATTTT. As protein: CASSYRTPGNTIYF.

This clonotype has more than one count but fewer than ten. The rearrangement joins TRBV5-4 to TRBJ2-2, with a possible D match to TRBD2 (6 bases). Between the trimmed V and J ends, which lost 1 base and 2 bases, there was a span of 12 bases. Germline values: CDR1 SGHNT, CDR2 YYREEE (reference sequence). This CDR3 region has 16 residues. As DNA, the CDR3 is TGTGCCAGCAGCTTGCCGGGAGTAGTCAACACCGGGGAGCTGTTTTTT. Its protein product is CASSLPGVVNTGELFF.

This clonotype occurred a few times. This chain uses TRBV6-2 or TRBV6-3 with TRBJ1-6; 7 bases are shared with TRBD1. The CDR3 totals 15 residues. The germline CDR1 and CDR2 sequences are MNHEY and SVGEGT. Unmatched junction bases numbered 4, after V lost 2 bases and J lost 6 bases. The CDR3 DNA sequence: TGTGCCAGCAGTTACCGGGACAGCATTAATTCACCCCTCCACTTT. As protein: CASSYRDSINSPLHF.

This clonotype was observed at least ten times. The chain carries TRBV4-2 and TRBJ2-7, with 12 bases identical to TRBD2. After removal of 0 bases from V and 3 bases from J, the junction contained 3 bases not matched to a gene. Germline CDR1 is LGHNA and CDR2 is YNFKEQ. The CDR3 runs 16 residues. CDR3 in DNA: TGTGCCAGCAGCCAAGATACTAGCGGGGGGTACTACGAGCAGTACTTC. This encodes CASSQDTSGGYYEQYF.

The table lists this clonotype with many counts. The chain couples TRBV29-1 to TRBJ2-1; possibly TRBD1 for D (5 bases). This CDR3 contains 13 residues. The V gene's germline CDR1 is SQVTM and CDR2 ANQGSEA. Trimming shortened V by 7 bases and J by 3 bases, and 13 bases separated the two germline ends. CDR3 bases: TGCAGCGCCTTAGACAGATACTACAATGAGCAGTTCTTC. Translating it yields CSALDRYYNEQFF.